These T cell receptor beta chains were read from a single sample in a study of blood T cell repertoires in COVID-19. Assay used: immunoSEQ multiplex PCR; TCRdb lists only in-frame clones, some missing. This table holds some 250,000 clones, about 80% found once. Sequenced sample: peripheral blood. Receptors originate from a woman older than 75 with acute or convalescent COVID-19. Each CDR3 is given with its conserved first and last residue. The D gene is left open where the match is weak. Some rows mark clone size as missing; the rest say once, few, many or name a class of expanded clone.

v_call: TRBV6-2/TRBV6-3
d_call: NA
clone_size: NA
j_call: TRBJ1-3
cdr3_nt: TGTGCCAGCAGTTACGGGGCCGGACAGAGCTCTGGAAACACCATATATTTT
cdr3_aa: CASSYGAGQSSGNTIYF

v_call: TRBV10-2
d_call: NA
clone_size: NA
j_call: TRBJ2-1
cdr3_nt: TGCGCCAGCAGTGAGTGGGCGGGCAGCTCCTACAATGAGCAGTTCTTC
cdr3_aa: CASSEWAGSSYNEQFF

v_call: TRBV19
d_call: TRBD1
clone_size: NA
j_call: TRBJ1-2
cdr3_nt: TGTGCCAGTAGTAGTCCCGGGACAGGGAACTATGGCTACACCTTC
cdr3_aa: CASSSPGTGNYGYTF

v_call: TRBV30
d_call: TRBD1
clone_size: NA
j_call: TRBJ1-2
cdr3_nt: TGTGCCTGGAGTACCGGGACAGGGGGCGCGTATGGCTACACCTTC
cdr3_aa: CAWSTGTGGAYGYTF

v_call: TRBV5-4
d_call: TRBD2
clone_size: NA
j_call: TRBJ2-1
cdr3_nt: TGTGCCAGCAGCTCGACTAGCGGGGGGATTTACAATGAGCAGTTCTTC
cdr3_aa: CASSSTSGGIYNEQFF

v_call: TRBV5-1
d_call: NA
clone_size: few
j_call: TRBJ2-4
cdr3_nt: TGCGCCAGCAGCTTAGGTCTCTTCCGGGACATTCAGTACTTC
cdr3_aa: CASSLGLFRDIQYF

v_call: TRBV18
d_call: NA
clone_size: few
j_call: TRBJ2-5
cdr3_nt: TGTGCCAGCTCACTCCTCGACAGTAGGGAGACCCAGTACTTC
cdr3_aa: CASSLLDSRETQYF

v_call: TRBV5-6
d_call: NA
clone_size: few
j_call: TRBJ1-1
cdr3_nt: TGTGCCAGCAGCAGGGACTCTGAAGCTTTCTTT
cdr3_aa: CASSRDSEAFF

v_call: TRBV2
d_call: TRBD2
clone_size: many
j_call: TRBJ2-5
cdr3_nt: TGTGCCAGCAGTTTTGCGGGGGGCCGGGAGACCCAGTACTTC
cdr3_aa: CASSFAGGRETQYF

v_call: TRBV6-5
d_call: TRBD1
clone_size: NA
j_call: TRBJ2-2
cdr3_nt: TGTGCCAGCATCGGGACAGGGACGAACACCGGGGAGCTGTTTTTT
cdr3_aa: CASIGTGTNTGELFF

v_call: TRBV9
d_call: NA
clone_size: NA
j_call: TRBJ2-3
cdr3_nt: TGTGCCAGCAGCGCGCCCCGGACTGGGGGGATTGGGACAGATACGCAGTATTTT
cdr3_aa: CASSAPRTGGIGTDTQYF

v_call: TRBV9
d_call: NA
clone_size: NA
j_call: TRBJ1-1
cdr3_nt: TGTGCCAGCAGCGTAGTGCAGGGGTCAGGTGAAGCTTTCTTT
cdr3_aa: CASSVVQGSGEAFF

v_call: TRBV9
d_call: TRBD1
clone_size: NA
j_call: TRBJ1-2
cdr3_nt: TGTGCCAGCAGCTTTTTTACAGGGGGCGCAGCTTATGACTTCTATGGCTACACCTTC
cdr3_aa: CASSFFTGGAAYDFYGYTF

v_call: TRBV3-1/TRBV3-2
d_call: NA
clone_size: once
j_call: TRBJ2-7
cdr3_nt: TGTGCCAGCAGCCAAGTAAGAGACGAGCAGTACTTC
cdr3_aa: CASSQVRDEQYF

v_call: TRBV5-6
d_call: TRBD2
clone_size: NA
j_call: TRBJ2-5
cdr3_nt: TGTGCCAGCAGCTTTGGGCGGGGGGGCCAGGAGACCCAGTACTTC
cdr3_aa: CASSFGRGGQETQYF

v_call: TRBV20-1
d_call: TRBD2
clone_size: NA
j_call: TRBJ2-1
cdr3_nt: TGCAGTGCTAGTTCAGCTAGCGGGACCAATGAGCAGTTCTTC
cdr3_aa: CSASSASGTNEQFF

v_call: TRBV5-1
d_call: TRBD1
clone_size: NA
j_call: TRBJ1-3
cdr3_nt: TGCGCCAGCAGGATGACAGGGGACTCTGGAAACACCATATATTTT
cdr3_aa: CASRMTGDSGNTIYF

v_call: TRBV27
d_call: TRBD1
clone_size: few
j_call: TRBJ1-5
cdr3_nt: TGTGCCAGCAGTTTAGGACAGGCGTATCAGCCCCAGCATTTT
cdr3_aa: CASSLGQAYQPQHF

v_call: TRBV18
d_call: TRBD1
clone_size: NA
j_call: TRBJ2-2
cdr3_nt: TGTGCCAGCTCACAGGACAGGGAGGTCGGGGAGCTGTTTTTT
cdr3_aa: CASSQDREVGELFF

v_call: TRBV7-9
d_call: NA
clone_size: NA
j_call: TRBJ1-2
cdr3_nt: TGTGCCAGCAGCTTAGTTGTGGAAGGGAGCTATGGCTACACCTTC
cdr3_aa: CASSLVVEGSYGYTF

v_call: TRBV2
d_call: NA
clone_size: NA
j_call: TRBJ2-5
cdr3_nt: TGTGCCAGCAGTGATGGTCGACTAGGGGCCCAGTACTTC
cdr3_aa: CASSDGRLGAQYF

v_call: TRBV27
d_call: TRBD2
clone_size: NA
j_call: TRBJ2-2
cdr3_nt: TGTGCCAGCAGTTTATCTAGCGGGAGGACGAACACCGGGGAGCTGTTTTTT
cdr3_aa: CASSLSSGRTNTGELFF

v_call: TRBV5-1
d_call: NA
clone_size: NA
j_call: TRBJ2-3
cdr3_nt: TGCGCCAGCAGCTTTGGCGCGGGAGATACGCAGTATTTT
cdr3_aa: CASSFGAGDTQYF

v_call: TRBV5-1
d_call: TRBD1
clone_size: NA
j_call: TRBJ1-4
cdr3_nt: TGCGCCAGCAGCTTAGCAGGGGGTACTAATGAAAAACTGTTTTTT
cdr3_aa: CASSLAGGTNEKLFF

v_call: TRBV6-5
d_call: TRBD1
clone_size: NA
j_call: TRBJ1-2
cdr3_nt: TGTGCCAGCAGTTACTCCCCGACAGGGGACTATGGCTACACCTTC
cdr3_aa: CASSYSPTGDYGYTF

v_call: TRBV7-9
d_call: TRBD1
clone_size: NA
j_call: TRBJ1-6
cdr3_nt: TGTGCCAGCAGCTTAGAGGGGACAGGGTTAGAATCACCCCTCCACTTT
cdr3_aa: CASSLEGTGLESPLHF

v_call: TRBV12-3/TRBV12-4
d_call: NA
clone_size: NA
j_call: TRBJ2-5
cdr3_nt: TGTGCCAGCAGTTCAACTAGGGTGGAGACCCAGTACTTC
cdr3_aa: CASSSTRVETQYF

v_call: TRBV5-4
d_call: TRBD2
clone_size: NA
j_call: TRBJ2-7
cdr3_nt: TGTGCCAGCAGCTTGACTAGCGGGGGGGCCGTCTACGAGCAGTACTTC
cdr3_aa: CASSLTSGGAVYEQYF

v_call: TRBV19
d_call: NA
clone_size: NA
j_call: TRBJ1-2
cdr3_nt: TGTGCCAGTAGTACTGGGACTCTTAACTATGGCTACACCTTC
cdr3_aa: CASSTGTLNYGYTF

v_call: TRBV18
d_call: TRBD1
clone_size: few
j_call: TRBJ1-3
cdr3_nt: TGTGCCAGCTCACCTATTTCATCATCCGGGACAGACGGAAACACCATATATTTT
cdr3_aa: CASSPISSSGTDGNTIYF

v_call: TRBV7-2
d_call: NA
clone_size: NA
j_call: TRBJ1-2
cdr3_nt: TGTGCCAGCAGCCCCAGTCAATATGGCTACACCTTC
cdr3_aa: CASSPSQYGYTF

v_call: TRBV6-6
d_call: NA
clone_size: NA
j_call: TRBJ2-3
cdr3_nt: TGTGCCAGCACACGGGCGGGTATGCAGTATTTT
cdr3_aa: CASTRAGMQYF